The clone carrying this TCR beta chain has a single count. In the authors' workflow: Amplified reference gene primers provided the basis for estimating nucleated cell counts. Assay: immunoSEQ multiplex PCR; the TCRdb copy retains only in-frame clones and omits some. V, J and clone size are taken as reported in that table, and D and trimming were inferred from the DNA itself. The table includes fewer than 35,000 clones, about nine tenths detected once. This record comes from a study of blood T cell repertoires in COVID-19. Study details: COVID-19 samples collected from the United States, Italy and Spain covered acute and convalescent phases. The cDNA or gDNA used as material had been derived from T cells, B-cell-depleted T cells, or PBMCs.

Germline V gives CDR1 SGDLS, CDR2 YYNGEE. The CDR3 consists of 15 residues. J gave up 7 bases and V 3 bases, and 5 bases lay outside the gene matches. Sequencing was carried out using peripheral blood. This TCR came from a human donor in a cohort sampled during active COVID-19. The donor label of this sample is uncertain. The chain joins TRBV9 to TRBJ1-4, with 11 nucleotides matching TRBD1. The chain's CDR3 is CASSADRGRTEKLFF. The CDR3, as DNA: TGTGCCAGCAGCGCGGACAGGGGGCGTACTGAAAAACTGTTTTTT.